Here is one T cell receptor beta chain with its context. This sample is part of a study of identical twins. The CDR3 has 16 residues. CDR1 LGHNA and CDR2 YNFKEQ come from the germline V gene. V lost 0 bases, J lost 7 bases, and 11 bases stayed unmatched. Each CDR3 protein gets one entry after TCRdb re-called the 5' RACE reads with MiXCR. Seen here are 540,000 or so distinct CDR3 sequences, around 24% observed once, and the top ten hold about 0.48%. These records were also assigned to another study, of yellow fever vaccine responses in identical twins.

The rearrangement links TRBV4-2 to TRBJ2-7, with TRBD2 matching over 8 bases. The receptor was derived from a young woman in good health. Sequencing used CD4+ T cells sorted from blood. CDR3 sequence reads: CASSQDGLAGGYEQYF. CDR3 DNA: TGTGCCAGCAGCCAAGATGGGCTAGCGGGTGGCTATGAGCAGTACTTC.